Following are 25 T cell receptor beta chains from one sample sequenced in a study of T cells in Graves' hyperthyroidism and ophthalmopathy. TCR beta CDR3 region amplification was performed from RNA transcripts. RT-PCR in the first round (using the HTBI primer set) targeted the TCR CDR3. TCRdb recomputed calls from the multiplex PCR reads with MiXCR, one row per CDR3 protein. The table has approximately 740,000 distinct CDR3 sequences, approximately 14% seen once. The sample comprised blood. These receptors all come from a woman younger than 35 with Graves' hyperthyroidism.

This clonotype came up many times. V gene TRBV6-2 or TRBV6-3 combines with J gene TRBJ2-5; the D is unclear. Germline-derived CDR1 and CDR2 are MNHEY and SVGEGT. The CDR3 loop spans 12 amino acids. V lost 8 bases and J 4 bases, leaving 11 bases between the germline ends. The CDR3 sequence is CASGRVLETQYF. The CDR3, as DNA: TGTGCCAGCGGAAGGGTCTTAGAGACCCAGTACTTC.

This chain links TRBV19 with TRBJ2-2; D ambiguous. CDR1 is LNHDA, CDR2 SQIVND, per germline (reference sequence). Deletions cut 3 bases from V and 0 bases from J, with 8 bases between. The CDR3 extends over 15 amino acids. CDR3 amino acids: CASSMGFPNTGELFF. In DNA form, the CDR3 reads TGTGCCAGTAGTATGGGGTTTCCGAACACCGGGGAGCTGTTTTTT.

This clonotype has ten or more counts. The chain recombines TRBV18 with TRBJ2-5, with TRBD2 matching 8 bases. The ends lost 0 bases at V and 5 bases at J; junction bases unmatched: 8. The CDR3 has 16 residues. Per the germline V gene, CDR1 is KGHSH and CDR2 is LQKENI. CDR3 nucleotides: TGTGCCAGCTCACCACCTAAGGGACTAGTTGGGGAGACCCAGTACTTC. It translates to CASSPPKGLVGETQYF.

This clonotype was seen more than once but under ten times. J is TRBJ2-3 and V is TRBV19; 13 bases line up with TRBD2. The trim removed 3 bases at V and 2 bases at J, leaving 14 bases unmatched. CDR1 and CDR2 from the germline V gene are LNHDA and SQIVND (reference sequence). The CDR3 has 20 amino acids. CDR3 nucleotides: TGTGCCAGTAGTATCGCAGGACTAGCGGGAGCTCCGGGGATCACAGATACGCAGTATTTT. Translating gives CASSIAGLAGAPGITDTQYF.

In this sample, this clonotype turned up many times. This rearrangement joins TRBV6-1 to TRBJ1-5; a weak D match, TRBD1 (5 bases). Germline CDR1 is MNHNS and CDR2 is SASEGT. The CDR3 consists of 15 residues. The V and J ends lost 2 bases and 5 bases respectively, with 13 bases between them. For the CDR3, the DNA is TGTGCCAGCAGTGAATCCTCCTTGGGGGATCAGCCCCAGCATTTT. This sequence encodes CASSESSLGDQPQHF.

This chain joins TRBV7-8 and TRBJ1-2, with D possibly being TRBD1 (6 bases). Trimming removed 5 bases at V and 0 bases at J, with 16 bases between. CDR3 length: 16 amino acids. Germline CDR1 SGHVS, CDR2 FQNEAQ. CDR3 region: CASSLRWTEPNYGYTF. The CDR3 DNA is TGTGCCAGCAGCCTACGCTGGACAGAGCCTAACTATGGCTACACCTTC.

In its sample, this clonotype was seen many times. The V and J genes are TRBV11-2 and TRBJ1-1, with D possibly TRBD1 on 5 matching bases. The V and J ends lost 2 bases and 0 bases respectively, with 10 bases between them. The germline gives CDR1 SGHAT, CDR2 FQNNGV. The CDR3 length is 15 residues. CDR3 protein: CASSLRQGMNTEAFF. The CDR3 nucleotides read TGTGCCAGCAGCTTACGCCAGGGAATGAACACTGAAGCTTTCTTT.

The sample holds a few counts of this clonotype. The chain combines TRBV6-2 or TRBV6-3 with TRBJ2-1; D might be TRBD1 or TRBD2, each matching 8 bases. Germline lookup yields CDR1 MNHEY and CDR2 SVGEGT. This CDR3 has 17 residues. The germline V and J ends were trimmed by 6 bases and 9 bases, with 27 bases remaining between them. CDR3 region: CASRVWDRSGSVGEQFF. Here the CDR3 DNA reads TGTGCCAGCAGGGTTTGGGACAGGAGCGGGAGTGTCGGTGAGCAGTTCTTC.

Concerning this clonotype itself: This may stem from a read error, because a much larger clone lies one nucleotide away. Here the CDR3 reads CVSSDSRATYTDTQYF. CDR3 coding DNA: TGTGTCAGCAGTGATAGCAGGGCGACTTACACAGATACGCAGTATTTT. The chain has TRBV2 and TRBJ2-3; D possibly corresponds to TRBD1 (5 bases). The CDR3 contains 16 residues. Germline assignment: CDR1 SNHLY and CDR2 FYNNEI. The full variable domain, rest sourced from reference TRBV2 and TRBJ2-3, is EPEVTQTPSHQVTQMGQEVILRCVPISNHLYFYWYRQILGQKVEFLVSFYNNEISEKSEIFDDQFSVERPDGSNFTLKIRSTKLEDSAMYFCVSSDSRATYTDTQYFGPGTRLTVL.

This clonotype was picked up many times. The CDR3 DNA sequence: TGTGCCATCAGTGAAGGGCACAGGAAAGAGACCCAGTACTTC. Amino acid sequence: CAISEGHRKETQYF. The chain recombines TRBV10-3 with TRBJ2-5, with D perhaps matching TRBD1 (5 bases). The ends were cut back, 3 bases at V and 3 bases at J, with 11 bases in the middle. The germline CDR1 and CDR2 sequences are ENHRY and SYGVKD. CDR3 length: 14 residues.

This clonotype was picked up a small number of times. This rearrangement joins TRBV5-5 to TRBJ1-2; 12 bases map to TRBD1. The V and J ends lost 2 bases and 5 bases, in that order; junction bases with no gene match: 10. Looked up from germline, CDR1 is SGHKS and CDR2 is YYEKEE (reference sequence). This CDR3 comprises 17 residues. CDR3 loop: CASSFGTGGIQGYGYTF. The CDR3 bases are TGTGCCAGCAGCTTTGGGACAGGGGGCATACAGGGGTATGGCTACACCTTC.

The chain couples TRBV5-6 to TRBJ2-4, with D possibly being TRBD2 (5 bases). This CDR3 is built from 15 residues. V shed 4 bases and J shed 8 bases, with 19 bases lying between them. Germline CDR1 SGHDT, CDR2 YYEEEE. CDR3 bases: TGTGCCAGCAGCGTGGGCCCGGACTCTTCAGACATTCAGTACTTC. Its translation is CASSVGPDSSDIQYF.

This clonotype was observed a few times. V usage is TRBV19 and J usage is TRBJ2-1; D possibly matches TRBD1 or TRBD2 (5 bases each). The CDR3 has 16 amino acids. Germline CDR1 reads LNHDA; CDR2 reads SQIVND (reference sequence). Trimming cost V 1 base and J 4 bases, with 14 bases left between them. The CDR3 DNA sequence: TGTGCCAGTAGTATAGCTGGGACGAAAGGTTACAATGAGCAGTTCTTC. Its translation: CASSIAGTKGYNEQFF.

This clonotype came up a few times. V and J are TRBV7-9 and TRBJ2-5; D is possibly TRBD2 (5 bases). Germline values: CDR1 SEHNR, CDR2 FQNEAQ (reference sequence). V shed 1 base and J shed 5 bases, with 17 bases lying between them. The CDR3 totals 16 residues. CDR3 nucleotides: TGTGCCAGCAGCTTAGTAGGGAGATCGTCCGGGGAGACCCAGTACTTC. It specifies CASSLVGRSSGETQYF.

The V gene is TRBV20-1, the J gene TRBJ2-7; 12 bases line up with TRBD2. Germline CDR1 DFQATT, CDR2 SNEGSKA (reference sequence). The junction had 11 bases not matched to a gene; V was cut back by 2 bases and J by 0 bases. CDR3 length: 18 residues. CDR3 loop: CSARQKLGLAGSSYEQYF. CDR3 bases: TGCAGTGCTAGACAAAAATTGGGACTAGCGGGTTCCTCCTACGAGCAGTACTTC.

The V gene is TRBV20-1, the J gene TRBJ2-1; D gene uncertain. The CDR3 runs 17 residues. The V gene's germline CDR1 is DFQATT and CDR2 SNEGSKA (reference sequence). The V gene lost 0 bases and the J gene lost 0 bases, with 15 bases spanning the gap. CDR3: CSARDLLGPISYNEQFF. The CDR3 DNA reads TGCAGTGCTAGAGATCTGTTAGGGCCGATCTCCTACAATGAGCAGTTCTTC.

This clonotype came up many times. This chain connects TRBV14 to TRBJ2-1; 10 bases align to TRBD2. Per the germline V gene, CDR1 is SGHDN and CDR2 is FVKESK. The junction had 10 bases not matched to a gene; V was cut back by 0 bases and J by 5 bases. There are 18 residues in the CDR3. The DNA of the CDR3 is TGTGCCAGCAGCCAAGAAGGGGCACTAGCGGGAATCAACAATGAGCAGTTCTTC. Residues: CASSQEGALAGINNEQFF.

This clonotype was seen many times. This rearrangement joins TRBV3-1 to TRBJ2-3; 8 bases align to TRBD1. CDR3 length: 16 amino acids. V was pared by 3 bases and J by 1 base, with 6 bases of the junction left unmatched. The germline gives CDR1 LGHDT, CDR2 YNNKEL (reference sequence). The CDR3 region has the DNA TGTGCCAGCAGCCACCAAAGGGACAGGCGCACAGATACGCAGTATTTT. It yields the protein CASSHQRDRRTDTQYF.

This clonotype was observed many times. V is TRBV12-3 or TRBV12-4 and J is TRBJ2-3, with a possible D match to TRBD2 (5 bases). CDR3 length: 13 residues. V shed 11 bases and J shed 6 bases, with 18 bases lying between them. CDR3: CAGSVGARDTQYF. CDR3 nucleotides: TGTGCCGGAAGTGTGGGAGCCCGGGATACGCAGTATTTT.

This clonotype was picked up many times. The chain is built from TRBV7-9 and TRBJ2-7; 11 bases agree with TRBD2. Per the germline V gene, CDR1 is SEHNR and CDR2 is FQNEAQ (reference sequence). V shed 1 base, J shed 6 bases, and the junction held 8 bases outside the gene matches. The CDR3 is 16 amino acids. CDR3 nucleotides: TGTGCCAGCAGCTTAGTCCGCACTAGCGGGAGCGTCGAGCAGTACTTC. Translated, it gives CASSLVRTSGSVEQYF.

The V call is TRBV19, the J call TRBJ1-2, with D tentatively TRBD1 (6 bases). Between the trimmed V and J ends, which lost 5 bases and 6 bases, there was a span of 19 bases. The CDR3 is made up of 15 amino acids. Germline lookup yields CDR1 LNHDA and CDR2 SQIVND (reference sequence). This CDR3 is CASSPTSRGRDGYTF. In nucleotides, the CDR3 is TGTGCCAGTAGTCCGACCTCCAGGGGTAGAGATGGCTACACCTTC. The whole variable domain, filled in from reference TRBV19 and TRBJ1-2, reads DGGITQSPKYLFRKEGQNVTLSCEQNLNHDAMYWYRQDPGQGLRLIYYSQIVNDFQKGDIAEGYSVSREKKESFPLTVTSAQKNPTAFYLCASSPTSRGRDGYTFGSGTRLTVV.

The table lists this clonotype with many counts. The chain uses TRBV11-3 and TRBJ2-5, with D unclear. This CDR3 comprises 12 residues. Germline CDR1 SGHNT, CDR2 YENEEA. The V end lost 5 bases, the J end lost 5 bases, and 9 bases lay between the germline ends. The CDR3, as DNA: TGTGCCAGCAGCCGTGCTAGGGAGACCCAGTACTTC. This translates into CASSRARETQYF.

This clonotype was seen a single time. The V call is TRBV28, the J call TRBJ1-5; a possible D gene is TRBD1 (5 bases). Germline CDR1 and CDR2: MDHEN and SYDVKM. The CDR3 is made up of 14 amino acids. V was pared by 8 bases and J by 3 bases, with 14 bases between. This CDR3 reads CASQWGEFNQPQHF. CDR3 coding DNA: TGTGCCAGCCAATGGGGGGAATTCAATCAGCCCCAGCATTTT. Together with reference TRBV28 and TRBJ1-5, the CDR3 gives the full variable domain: DVKVTQSSRYLVKRTGEKVFLECVQDMDHENMFWYRQDPGLGLRLIYFSYDVKMKEKGDIPEGYSVSREKKERFSLILESASTNQTSMYLCASQWGEFNQPQHFGDGTRLSIL.

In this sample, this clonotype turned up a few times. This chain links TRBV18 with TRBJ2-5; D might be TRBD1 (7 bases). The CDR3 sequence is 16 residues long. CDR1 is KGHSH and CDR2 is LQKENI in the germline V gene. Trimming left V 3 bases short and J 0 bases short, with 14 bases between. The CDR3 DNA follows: TGTGCCAGCTCACCGGGGGGACAGAAATACCAAGAGACCCAGTACTTC. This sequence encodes CASSPGGQKYQETQYF.

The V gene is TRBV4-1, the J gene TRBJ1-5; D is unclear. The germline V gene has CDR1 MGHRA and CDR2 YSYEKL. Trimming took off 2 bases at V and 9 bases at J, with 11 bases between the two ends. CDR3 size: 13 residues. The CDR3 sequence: CASSQRANRPQHF. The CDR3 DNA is TGCGCCAGCAGCCAAAGAGCCAACAGGCCCCAGCATTTT.